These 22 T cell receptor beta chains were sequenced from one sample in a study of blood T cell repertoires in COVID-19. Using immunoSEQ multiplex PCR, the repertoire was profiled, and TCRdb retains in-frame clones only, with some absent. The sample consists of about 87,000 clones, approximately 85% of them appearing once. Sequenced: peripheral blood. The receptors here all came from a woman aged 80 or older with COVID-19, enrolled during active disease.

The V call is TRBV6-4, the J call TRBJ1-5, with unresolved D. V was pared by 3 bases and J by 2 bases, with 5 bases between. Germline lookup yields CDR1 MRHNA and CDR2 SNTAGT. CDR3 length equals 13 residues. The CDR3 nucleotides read TGTGCCAGCAGTGAGGAGGGCAATCAGCCCCAGCATTTT. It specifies CASSEEGNQPQHF.

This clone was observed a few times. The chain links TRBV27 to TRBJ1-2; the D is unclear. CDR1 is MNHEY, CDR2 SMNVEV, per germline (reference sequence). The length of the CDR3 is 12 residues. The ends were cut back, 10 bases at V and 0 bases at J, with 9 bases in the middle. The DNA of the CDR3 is TGTGCCACACGGAGACCTAACTATGGCTACACCTTC. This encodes CATRRPNYGYTF.

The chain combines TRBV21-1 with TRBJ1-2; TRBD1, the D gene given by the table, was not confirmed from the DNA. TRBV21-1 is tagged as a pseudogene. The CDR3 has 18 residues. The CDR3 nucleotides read TGTGCCAGCAGCACACGGGACAGGGAATATCCTCCTAACTATGGCTACACCTTC. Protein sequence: CASSTRDREYPPNYGYTF.

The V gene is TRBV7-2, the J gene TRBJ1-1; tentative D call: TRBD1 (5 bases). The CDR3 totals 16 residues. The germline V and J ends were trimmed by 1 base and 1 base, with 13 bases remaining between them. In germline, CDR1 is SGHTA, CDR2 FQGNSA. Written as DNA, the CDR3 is TGTGCCAGCAGCTTAGGGGCTTCCGGGGGGAACACTGAAGCTTTCTTT. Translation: CASSLGASGGNTEAFF.

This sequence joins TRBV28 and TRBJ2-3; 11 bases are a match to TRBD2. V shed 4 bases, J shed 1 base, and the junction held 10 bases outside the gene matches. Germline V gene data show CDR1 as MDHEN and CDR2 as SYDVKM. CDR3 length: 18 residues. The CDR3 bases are TGTGCCAGCAGTTGGACTAGCGGGCCTACGGGTGGCACAGATACGCAGTATTTT. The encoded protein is CASSWTSGPTGGTDTQYF.

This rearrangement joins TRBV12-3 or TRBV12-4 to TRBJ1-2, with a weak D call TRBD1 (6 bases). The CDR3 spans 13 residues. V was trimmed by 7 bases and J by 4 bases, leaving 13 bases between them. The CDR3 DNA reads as TGTGCCAGCACCCCGGGACAAAGCTATGGCTACACCTTC. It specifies CASTPGQSYGYTF.

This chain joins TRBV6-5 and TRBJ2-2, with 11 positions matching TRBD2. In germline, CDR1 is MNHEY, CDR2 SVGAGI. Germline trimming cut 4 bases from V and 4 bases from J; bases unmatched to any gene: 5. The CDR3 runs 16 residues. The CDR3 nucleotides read TGTGCCAGCAGTTGGAAAACTAGCGGGAGCACCGGGGAGCTGTTTTTT. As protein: CASSWKTSGSTGELFF.

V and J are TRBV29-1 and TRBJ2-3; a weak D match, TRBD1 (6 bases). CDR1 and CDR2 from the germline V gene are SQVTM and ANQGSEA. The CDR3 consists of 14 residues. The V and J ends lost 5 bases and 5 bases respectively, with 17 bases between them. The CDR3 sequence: CSVKPQGNQDTQYF. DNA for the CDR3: TGCAGCGTTAAGCCTCAGGGGAATCAAGATACGCAGTATTTT.

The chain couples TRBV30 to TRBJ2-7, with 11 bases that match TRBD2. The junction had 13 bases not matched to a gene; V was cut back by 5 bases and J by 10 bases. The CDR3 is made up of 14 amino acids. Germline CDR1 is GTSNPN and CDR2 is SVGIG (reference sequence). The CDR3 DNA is TGTGCCTGGGACCAGGGAACTAGCGGGAGAAACCAGTACTTC. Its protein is CAWDQGTSGRNQYF.

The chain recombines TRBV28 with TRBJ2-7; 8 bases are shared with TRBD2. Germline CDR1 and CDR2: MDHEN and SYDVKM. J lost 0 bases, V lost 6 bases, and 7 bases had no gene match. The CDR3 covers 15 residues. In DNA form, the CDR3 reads TGTGCCAGCAGGTCTCAGCGGGGGCTCTCCTACGAGCAGTACTTC. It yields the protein CASRSQRGLSYEQYF.

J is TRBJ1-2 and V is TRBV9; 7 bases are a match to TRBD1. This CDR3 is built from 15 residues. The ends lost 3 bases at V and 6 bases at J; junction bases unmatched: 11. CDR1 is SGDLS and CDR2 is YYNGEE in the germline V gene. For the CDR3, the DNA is TGTGCCAGCAGCGAGGGGGCGGGCAGGGGTGATGGCTACACCTTC. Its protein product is CASSEGAGRGDGYTF.

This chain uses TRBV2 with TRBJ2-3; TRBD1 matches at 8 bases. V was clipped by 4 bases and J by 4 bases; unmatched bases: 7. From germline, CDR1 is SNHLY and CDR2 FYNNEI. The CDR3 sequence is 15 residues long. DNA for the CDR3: TGTGCCAGCAGTGCCGACAGGGGTCACGCAGATACGCAGTATTTT. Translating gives CASSADRGHADTQYF.

CDR3 nucleotides: TGCGCCAGCAGCCCCCCTCGGCGGGGTCAAGAGACCCAGTACTTC. Translated, it gives CASSPPRRGQETQYF. This chain links TRBV10-1 with TRBJ2-5; a weak D match, TRBD2 (6 bases). In germline, CDR1 is WNHNN, CDR2 SYGVQD (reference sequence). The CDR3 totals 15 residues. V was trimmed by 6 bases and J by 2 bases, leaving 16 bases between them.

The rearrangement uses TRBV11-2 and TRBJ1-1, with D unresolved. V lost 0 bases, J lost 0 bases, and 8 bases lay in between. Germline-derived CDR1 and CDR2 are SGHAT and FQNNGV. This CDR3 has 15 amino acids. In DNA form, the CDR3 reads TGTGCCAGCAGCTTAGATTACAGAATGAACACTGAAGCTTTCTTT. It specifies CASSLDYRMNTEAFF.

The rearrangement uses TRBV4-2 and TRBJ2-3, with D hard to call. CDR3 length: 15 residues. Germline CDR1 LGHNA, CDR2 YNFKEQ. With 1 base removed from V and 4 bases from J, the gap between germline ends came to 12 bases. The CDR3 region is CASSQVVPLADTQYF. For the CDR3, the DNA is TGTGCCAGCAGCCAAGTAGTCCCCCTGGCAGATACGCAGTATTTT.

The CDR3 is CASSFTVWEQYF. CDR3 DNA: TGTGCCAGCAGTTTTACGGTTTGGGAGCAGTACTTC. The chain is built from TRBV12-3 or TRBV12-4 and TRBJ2-7; D gene unclear. V gave up 3 bases and J gave up 7 bases, with 10 bases separating them. This CDR3 has 12 residues.

The CDR3 DNA sequence: TGTGCCATCAGTCGAGCCCTACTAGCGGGAGGGCCCTCGGATGAGCAGTTCTTC. It yields the protein CAISRALLAGGPSDEQFF. J is TRBJ2-1 and V is TRBV10-3, with 13 bases fitting TRBD2. The ends lost 5 bases at V and 8 bases at J; junction bases unmatched: 15. There are 18 residues in the CDR3. Germline V CDR1 and CDR2: ENHRY, SYGVKD.

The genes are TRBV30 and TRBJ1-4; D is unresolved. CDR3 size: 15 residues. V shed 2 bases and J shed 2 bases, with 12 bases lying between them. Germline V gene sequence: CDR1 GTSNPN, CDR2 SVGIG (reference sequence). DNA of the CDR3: TGTGCCTGGAGTCCTCTCGGCGGGACTAATGAAAAACTGTTTTTT. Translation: CAWSPLGGTNEKLFF.

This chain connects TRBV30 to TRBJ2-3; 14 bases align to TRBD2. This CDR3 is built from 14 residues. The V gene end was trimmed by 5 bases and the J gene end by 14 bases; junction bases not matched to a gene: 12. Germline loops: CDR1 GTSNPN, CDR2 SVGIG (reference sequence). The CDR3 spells CAWAGTSGRGFRYF. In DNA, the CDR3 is TGTGCCTGGGCCGGGACTAGCGGGAGAGGATTTCGGTATTTT.

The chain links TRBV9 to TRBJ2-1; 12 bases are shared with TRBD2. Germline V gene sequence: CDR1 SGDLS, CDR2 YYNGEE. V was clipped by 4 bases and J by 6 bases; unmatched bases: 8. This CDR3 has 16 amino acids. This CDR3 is CASSSRLAGVVNEQFF. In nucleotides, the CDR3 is TGTGCCAGCAGCTCCAGACTAGCGGGAGTTGTCAATGAGCAGTTCTTC. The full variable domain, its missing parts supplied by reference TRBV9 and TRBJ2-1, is DSGVTQTPKHLITATGQRVTLRCSPRSGDLSVYWYQQSLDQGLQFLIQYYNGEERAKGNILERFSAQQFPDLHSELNLSSLELGDSALYFCASSSRLAGVVNEQFFGPGTRLTVL.

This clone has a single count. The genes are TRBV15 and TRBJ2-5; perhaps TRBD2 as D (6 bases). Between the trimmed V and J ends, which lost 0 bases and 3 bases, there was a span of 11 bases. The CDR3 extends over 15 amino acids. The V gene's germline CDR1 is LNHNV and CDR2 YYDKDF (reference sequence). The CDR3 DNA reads TGTGCCACCAGCAGAGATCCCCGGAGGGAAGAGACCCAGTACTTC. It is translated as CATSRDPRREETQYF.

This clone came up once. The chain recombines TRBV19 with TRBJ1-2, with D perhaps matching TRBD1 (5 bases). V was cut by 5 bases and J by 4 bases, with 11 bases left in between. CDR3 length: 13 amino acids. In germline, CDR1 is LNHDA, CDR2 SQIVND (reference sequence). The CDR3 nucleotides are TGTGCCAGTAGTCCCCAAGGGGCCTATGGCTACACCTTC. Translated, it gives CASSPQGAYGYTF.